This T cell receptor (beta chain) was observed in a study of blood T cells in healthy people across ages. The second PCR ran about 6 to 12 cycles with a sample-barcoded 5' primer and J-beta primers. TCRdb passed the 5' RACE reads through MiXCR, listing each CDR3 protein once. The table has more than 450,000 distinct CDR3 sequences, roughly a quarter seen once; the top ten hold roughly 3.5%. CDR1 is MNHNY, CDR2 SVGAGI, per germline (reference sequence). V lost 3 bases and J 1 base, leaving 15 bases between the germline ends. The CDR3 runs to 16 residues. These sequences were also reported in another study, on T cells of mothers and their children.

This TCR derives from a boy younger than 10 in good health. Material for sequencing was blood. The V gene is TRBV6-6, the J gene TRBJ1-1; the D is unclear. This CDR3 reads CASSYRRGQKNTEAFF. The CDR3 nucleotides read TGTGCCAGCAGTTATAGGAGAGGGCAAAAGAACACTGAAGCTTTCTTT.